The T cell receptor (beta chain) described here comes from a study of T cell changes during pregnancy in multiple sclerosis. Germline CDR1 reads SGHTA; CDR2 reads FQGNSA. After removal of 7 bases from V and 4 bases from J, the junction contained 9 bases not matched to a gene. CDR3 length equals 15 residues. The assay was immunoSEQ multiplex PCR, and TCRdb's table has in-frame clones only and misses some. The sample records around 30,000 clones, roughly nine tenths being singletons. The chain combines TRBV7-2 with TRBJ2-7; the match to TRBD2 covers 11 bases. The source is a female donor with multiple sclerosis, enrolled in a pregnancy study. Material: CD4+ T cells from peripheral blood mononuclear cells, obtained in the first trimester of pregnancy. CDR3 amino acids: CASNNPGLAAYEQYF. The CDR3 region has the DNA TGTGCCAGCAACAACCCGGGACTAGCGGCTTACGAGCAGTACTTC. Looking up the rest from reference TRBV7-2 and TRBJ2-7 gives the full variable domain: GAGVSQSPSNKVTEKGKDVELRCDPISGHTALYWYRQSLGQGLEFLIYFQGNSAPDKSGLPSDRFSAERTGGSVSTLTIQRTQQEDSAVYLCASNNPGLAAYEQYFGPGTRLTVT.